This entry features one T cell receptor (beta chain) sequence. Its antigen remains unknown. Since a much larger clone is just one base distant, this may be a read error. This CDR3 is 15 amino acids long. The germline V gene encodes CDR1 SGHTA and CDR2 FQGNSA. These data come from a study of post-analysis software for immune sequencing data. On the study more broadly: Disease trajectories encompassed relapsing-remitting, secondary progressive and progressive-relapsing multiple sclerosis. Overall study results and limits: Same-batch samples co-clustered strongly by F measure. Controls showed lower frequencies than patients for roughly five TRBV segments, and TRBV5-6, TRBV5-1 and TRBV20-1 were among these.

Carried by the TCR beta cDNA libraries were unique molecular identifiers. Yield was roughly 0.5 million cDNA molecules from about 0.94 to 9.7 million T cells. TCRdb re-called the PCR reads with MiXCR, one entry per CDR3 protein. The sample lists hundreds of thousands of distinct CDR3 sequences, roughly 29% seen once, with roughly 0.57% in the top ten. The sample comprised blood. The V call is TRBV7-2, the J call TRBJ2-5; D is uncertain. The sequence derives from a girl aged 10 to 17 with multiple sclerosis. CDR3: CANSSDASEIETQYF. The CDR3 region has the DNA TGTGCCAACAGCTCCGACGCCAGCGAAATAGAGACCCAGTACTTC.